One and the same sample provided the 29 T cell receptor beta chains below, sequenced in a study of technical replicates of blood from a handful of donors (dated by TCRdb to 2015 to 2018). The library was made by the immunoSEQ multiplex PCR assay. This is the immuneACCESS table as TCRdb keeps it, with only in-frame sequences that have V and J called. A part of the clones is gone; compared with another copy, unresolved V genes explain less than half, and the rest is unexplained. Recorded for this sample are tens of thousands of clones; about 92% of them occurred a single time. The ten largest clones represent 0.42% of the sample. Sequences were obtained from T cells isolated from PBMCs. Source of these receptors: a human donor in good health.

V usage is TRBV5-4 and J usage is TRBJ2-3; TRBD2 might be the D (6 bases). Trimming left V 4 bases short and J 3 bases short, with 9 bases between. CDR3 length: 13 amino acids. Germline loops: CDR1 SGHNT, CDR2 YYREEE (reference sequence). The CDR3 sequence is CASSGAGTDTQYF. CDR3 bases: TGTGCCAGCAGCGGGGCGGGGACAGATACGCAGTATTTT.

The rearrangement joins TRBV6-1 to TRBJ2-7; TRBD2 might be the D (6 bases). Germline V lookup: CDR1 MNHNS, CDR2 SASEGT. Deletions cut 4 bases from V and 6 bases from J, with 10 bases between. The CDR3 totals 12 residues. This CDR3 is CASSASGSEQYF. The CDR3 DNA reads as TGTGCCAGCAGTGCCAGCGGGTCCGAGCAGTACTTC.

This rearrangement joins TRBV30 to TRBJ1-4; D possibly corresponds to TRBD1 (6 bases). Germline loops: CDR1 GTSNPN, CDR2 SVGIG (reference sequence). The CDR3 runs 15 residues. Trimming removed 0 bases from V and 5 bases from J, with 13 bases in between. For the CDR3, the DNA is TGTGCCTGGAGTGTCCGGGCAGGGGAAAATGAAAAACTGTTTTTT. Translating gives CAWSVRAGENEKLFF.

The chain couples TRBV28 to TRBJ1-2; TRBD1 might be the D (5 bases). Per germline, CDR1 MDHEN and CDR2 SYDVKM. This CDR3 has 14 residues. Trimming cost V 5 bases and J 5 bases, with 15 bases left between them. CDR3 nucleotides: TGTGCCAGCAGTGATCCTGACAGCCATTATGGCTACACCTTC. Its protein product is CASSDPDSHYGYTF.

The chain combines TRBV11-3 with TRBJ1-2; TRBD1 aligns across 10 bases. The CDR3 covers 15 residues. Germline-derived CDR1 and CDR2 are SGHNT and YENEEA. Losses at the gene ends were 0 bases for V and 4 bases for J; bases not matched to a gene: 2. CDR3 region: CASSLEGTGAYGYTF. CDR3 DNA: TGTGCCAGCAGCTTAGAGGGGACAGGGGCCTATGGCTACACCTTC.

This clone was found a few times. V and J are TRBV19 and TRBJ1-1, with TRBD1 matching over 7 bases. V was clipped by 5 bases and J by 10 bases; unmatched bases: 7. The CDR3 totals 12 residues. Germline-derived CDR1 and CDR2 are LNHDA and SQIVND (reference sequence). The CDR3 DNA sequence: TGTGCCAGTAGTGCACGGGCAGGGGGAGCTTTCTTT. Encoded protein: CASSARAGGAFF.

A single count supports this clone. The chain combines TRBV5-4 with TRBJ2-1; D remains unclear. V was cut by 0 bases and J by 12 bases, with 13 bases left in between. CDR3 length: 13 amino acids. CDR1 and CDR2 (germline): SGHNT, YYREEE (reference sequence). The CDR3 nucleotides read TGTGCCAGCAGCTTGGACCCCCTTCGAGGGCAGTTCTTC. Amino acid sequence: CASSLDPLRGQFF.

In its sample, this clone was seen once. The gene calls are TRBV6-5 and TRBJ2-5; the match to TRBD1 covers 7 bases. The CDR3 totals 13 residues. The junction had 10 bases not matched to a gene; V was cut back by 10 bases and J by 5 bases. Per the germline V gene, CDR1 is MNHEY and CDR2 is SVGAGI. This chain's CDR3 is CATGGNPRETQYF. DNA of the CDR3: TGTGCCACAGGGGGAAATCCCCGGGAGACCCAGTACTTC.

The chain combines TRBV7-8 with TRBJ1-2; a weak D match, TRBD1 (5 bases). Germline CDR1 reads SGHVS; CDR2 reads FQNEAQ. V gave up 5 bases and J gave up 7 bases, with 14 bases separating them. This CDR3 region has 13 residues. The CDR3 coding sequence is TGTGCCAGCAGCCTAGGGGCCATAAGTGGCTACACCTTC. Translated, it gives CASSLGAISGYTF.

The CDR3 nucleotides read TGTGCCAGCAGCTTTGACAGTAACTATGGCTACACCTTC. Protein: CASSFDSNYGYTF. This chain connects TRBV11-1 to TRBJ1-2, with D perhaps matching TRBD1 (5 bases). Germline values: CDR1 SGHAT, CDR2 FQDESV (reference sequence). The CDR3 consists of 13 residues. Deletions cut 3 bases from V and 1 base from J, with 6 bases between.

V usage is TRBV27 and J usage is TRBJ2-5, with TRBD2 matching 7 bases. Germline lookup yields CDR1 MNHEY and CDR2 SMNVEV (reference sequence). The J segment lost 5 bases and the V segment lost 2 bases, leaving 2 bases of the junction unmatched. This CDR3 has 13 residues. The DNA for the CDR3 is TGTGCCAGCAGTTTAGCAGCGGGGGAGACCCAGTACTTC. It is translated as CASSLAAGETQYF.

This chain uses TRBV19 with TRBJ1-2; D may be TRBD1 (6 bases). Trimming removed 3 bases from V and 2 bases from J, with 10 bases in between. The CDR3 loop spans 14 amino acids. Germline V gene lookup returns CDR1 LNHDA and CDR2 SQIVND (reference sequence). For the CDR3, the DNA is TGTGCCAGTAGTATGTATCAGGGGAACTATGGCTACACCTTC. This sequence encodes CASSMYQGNYGYTF.

This chain's CDR3 is CASSSFSTGSSGNTIYF. Here the CDR3 DNA reads TGTGCCAGCAGCTCCTTTTCTACCGGGAGCTCTGGAAACACCATATATTTT. The chain uses TRBV7-2 and TRBJ1-3; D call uncertain. Trimming stripped 4 bases from V and 0 bases from J, with 16 bases between. There are 17 residues in the CDR3. Germline CDR1 and CDR2: SGHTA and FQGNSA.

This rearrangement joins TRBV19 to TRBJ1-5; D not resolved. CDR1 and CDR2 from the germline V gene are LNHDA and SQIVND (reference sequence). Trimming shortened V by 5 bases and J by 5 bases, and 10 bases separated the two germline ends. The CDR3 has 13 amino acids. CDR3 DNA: TGTGCCAGTAGTCCTACCTTGGATCAGCCCCAGCATTTT. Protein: CASSPTLDQPQHF.

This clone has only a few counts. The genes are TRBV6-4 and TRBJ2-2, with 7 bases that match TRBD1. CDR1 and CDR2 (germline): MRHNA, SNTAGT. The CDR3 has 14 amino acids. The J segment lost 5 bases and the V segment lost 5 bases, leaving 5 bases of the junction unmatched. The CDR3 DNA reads TGTGCCAGCAGTACAGGGGTATGGACCGGGGAGCTGTTTTTT. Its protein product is CASSTGVWTGELFF.

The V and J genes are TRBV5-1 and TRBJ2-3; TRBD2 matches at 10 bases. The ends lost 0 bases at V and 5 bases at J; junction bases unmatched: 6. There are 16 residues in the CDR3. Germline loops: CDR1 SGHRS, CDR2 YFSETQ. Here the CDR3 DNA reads TGCGCCAGCAGCTTGGCCGGAGCGGGAGGGGGAGATACGCAGTATTTT. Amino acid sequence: CASSLAGAGGGDTQYF.

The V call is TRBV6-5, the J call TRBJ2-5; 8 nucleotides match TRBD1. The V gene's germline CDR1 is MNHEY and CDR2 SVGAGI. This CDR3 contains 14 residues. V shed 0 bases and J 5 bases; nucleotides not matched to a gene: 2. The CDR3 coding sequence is TGTGCCAGCAGTTACTCGACAGGGGAGGAGACCCAGTACTTC. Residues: CASSYSTGEETQYF.

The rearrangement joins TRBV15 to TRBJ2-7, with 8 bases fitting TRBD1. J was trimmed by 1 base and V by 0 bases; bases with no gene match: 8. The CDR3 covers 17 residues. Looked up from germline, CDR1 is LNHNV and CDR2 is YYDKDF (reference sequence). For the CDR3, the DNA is TGTGCCACCAGCAGAGAGGATTTGCGGACAGGGTCCTACGAGCAGTACTTC. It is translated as CATSREDLRTGSYEQYF. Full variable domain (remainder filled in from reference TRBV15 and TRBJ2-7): DAMVIQNPRYQVTQFGKPVTLSCSQTLNHNVMYWYQQKSSQAPKLLFHYYDKDFNNEADTPDNFQSRRPNTSFCFLDIRSPGLGDTAMYLCATSREDLRTGSYEQYFGPGTRLTVT.

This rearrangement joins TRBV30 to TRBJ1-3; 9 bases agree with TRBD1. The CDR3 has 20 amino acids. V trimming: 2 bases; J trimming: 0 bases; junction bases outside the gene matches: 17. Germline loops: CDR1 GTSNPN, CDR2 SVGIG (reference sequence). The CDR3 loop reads CAWSFHRDRVILHSGNTIYF. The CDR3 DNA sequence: TGTGCCTGGAGTTTCCACCGGGACAGGGTTATTCTCCACTCTGGAAACACCATATATTTT.

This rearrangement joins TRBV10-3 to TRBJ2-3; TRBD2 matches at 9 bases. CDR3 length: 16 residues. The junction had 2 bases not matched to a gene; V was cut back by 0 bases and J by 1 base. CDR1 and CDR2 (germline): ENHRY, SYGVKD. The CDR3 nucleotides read TGTGCCATCAGTGAGTCTAGCGGGGGTCGCACAGATACGCAGTATTTT. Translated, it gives CAISESSGGRTDTQYF.

Here the CDR3 DNA reads TGTGCCAGCAGCTTGCTTGTAGCGGGAGGGCCTGGAGATACGCAGTATTTT. Its protein product is CASSLLVAGGPGDTQYF. The gene calls are TRBV5-6 and TRBJ2-3; TRBD2 matches at 11 bases. Germline CDR1 SGHDT, CDR2 YYEEEE. CDR3 length: 17 residues. V lost 1 base to trimming and J lost 5 bases; unmatched junction nucleotides: 9. Full variable domain (rest looked up from reference TRBV5-6 and TRBJ2-3): DAGVTQSPTHLIKTRGQQVTLRCSPKSGHDTVSWYQQALGQGPQFIFQYYEEEERQRGNFPDRFSGHQFPNYSSELNVNALLLGDSALYLCASSLLVAGGPGDTQYFGPGTRLTVL.

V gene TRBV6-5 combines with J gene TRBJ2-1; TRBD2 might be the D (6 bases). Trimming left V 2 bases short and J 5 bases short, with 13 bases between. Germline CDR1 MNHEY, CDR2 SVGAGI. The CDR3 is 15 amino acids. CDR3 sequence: CASSYNSGSNNEQFF. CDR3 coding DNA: TGTGCCAGCAGTTACAATAGCGGATCAAACAATGAGCAGTTCTTC.

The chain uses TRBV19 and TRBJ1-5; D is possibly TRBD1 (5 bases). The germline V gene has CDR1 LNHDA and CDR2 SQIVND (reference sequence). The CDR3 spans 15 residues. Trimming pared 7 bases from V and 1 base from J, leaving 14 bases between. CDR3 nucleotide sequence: TGTGCCAGTACCCCGCAGGGCCGAAGCAATCAGCCCCAGCATTTT. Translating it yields CASTPQGRSNQPQHF.

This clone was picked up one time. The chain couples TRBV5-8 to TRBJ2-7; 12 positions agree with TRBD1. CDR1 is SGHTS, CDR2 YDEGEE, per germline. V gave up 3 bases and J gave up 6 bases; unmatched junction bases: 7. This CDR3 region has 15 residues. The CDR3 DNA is TGTGCCAGCAGCTCTCCGGGACAGGGGGCCAGCGAGCAGTACTTC. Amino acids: CASSSPGQGASEQYF.

CDR3 nucleotide sequence: TGTGCCAGCAGGTATATTTCAGGGGGCATCTCCTACAATGAGCAGTTCTTC. Amino acids: CASRYISGGISYNEQFF. This chain joins TRBV2 and TRBJ2-1; 8 bases agree with TRBD1. CDR1 is SNHLY and CDR2 is FYNNEI in the germline V gene. The junction had 10 bases not matched to a gene; V was cut back by 6 bases and J by 0 bases. This CDR3 has 17 residues.

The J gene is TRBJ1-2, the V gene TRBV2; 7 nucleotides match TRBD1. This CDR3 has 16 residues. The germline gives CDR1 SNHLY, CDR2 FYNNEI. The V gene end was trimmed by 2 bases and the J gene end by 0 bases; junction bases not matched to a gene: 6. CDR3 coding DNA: TGTGCCAGCAGTGAAACAGGGGCCGACTCTAACTATGGCTACACCTTC. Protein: CASSETGADSNYGYTF.

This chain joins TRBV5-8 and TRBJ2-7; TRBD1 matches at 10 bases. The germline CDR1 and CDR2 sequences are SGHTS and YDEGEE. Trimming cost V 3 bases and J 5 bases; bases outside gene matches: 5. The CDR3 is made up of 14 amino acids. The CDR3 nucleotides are TGTGCCAGCAGCTACAGGGACAGGGGCAACGAGCAGTACTTC. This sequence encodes CASSYRDRGNEQYF.

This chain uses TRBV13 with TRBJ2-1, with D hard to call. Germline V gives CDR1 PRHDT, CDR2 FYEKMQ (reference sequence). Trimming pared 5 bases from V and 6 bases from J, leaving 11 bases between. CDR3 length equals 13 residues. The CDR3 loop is CASSPRSSNEQFF. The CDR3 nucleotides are TGTGCCAGCAGCCCGAGGAGCAGCAATGAGCAGTTCTTC.

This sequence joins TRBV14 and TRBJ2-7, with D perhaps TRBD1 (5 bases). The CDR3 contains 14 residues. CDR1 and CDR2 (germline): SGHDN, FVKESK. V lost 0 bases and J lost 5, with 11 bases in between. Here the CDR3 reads CASSQDRVFHEQYF. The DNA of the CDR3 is TGTGCCAGCAGCCAAGACAGGGTGTTCCACGAGCAGTACTTC.